A selection of T cell receptor beta chains follows, all from one sample in a study of T cell responses to AZD1222 COVID-19 vaccine. Only in-frame clones appear in the TCRdb table, and some are missing; sequencing was by immunoSEQ multiplex PCR. The sample comprises 130,000 to 150,000 clones, about 93% of which are singletons, and 5.2% rests with the top ten. Specimen: peripheral blood, collected on day 0 of AZD1222 vaccination. Receptors were obtained from an adult in good health. CDR3s include the opening cysteine and the closing phenylalanine or tryptophan. D genes are given only for firm matches. The size of a clone is reported for some rows only, either as once, few or many, or as a class for expanded clones.

v_gene	d_gene	abundance	j_gene	CDR3aa	CDR3nt
TRBV29-1	.	.	TRBJ2-2	CSVEAWPENTGELFF	TGCAGCGTTGAGGCGTGGCCCGAGAACACCGGGGAGCTGTTTTTT
TRBV6-6	.	.	TRBJ1-5	CASSYWDINQPQHF	TGTGCCAGCAGTTACTGGGACATCAATCAGCCCCAGCATTTT
TRBV6-2/TRBV6-3	.	few	TRBJ1-5	CASSSLLPGPETQHF	TGTGCCAGCAGTTCCCTACTCCCGGGGCCGGAGACCCAGCATTTT
TRBV7-2	TRBD1	.	TRBJ1-6	CASSLGDREGSPLHF	TGTGCCAGCAGCTTAGGGGACAGGGAGGGTTCACCCCTCCACTTT
TRBV5-5	.	.	TRBJ2-7	CASSSTIGTKSYEQYF	TGTGCCAGCAGCTCTACTATAGGGACAAAATCCTACGAGCAGTACTTC
TRBV4-1	.	.	TRBJ2-1	CASSPEGRGEENEQFF	TGCGCCAGCAGCCCCGAAGGGCGGGGAGAGGAAAATGAGCAGTTCTTC
TRBV29-1	.	.	TRBJ2-2	CSVEDQGGDTGELFF	TGCAGCGTTGAAGATCAAGGTGGAGACACCGGGGAGCTGTTTTTT
TRBV24-1	.	.	TRBJ1-2	CATRGSDRGYTF	TGTGCCACCAGAGGATCGGACAGAGGCTACACCTTC
TRBV7-3	.	.	TRBJ1-1	CASSPSRGGTTAFF	TGTGCCAGCAGCCCATCTCGGGGAGGTACCACAGCTTTCTTT
TRBV6-6	.	.	TRBJ1-3	CASSYSMRRGNTIYF	TGTGCCAGCAGTTACTCGATGAGACGAGGGAACACCATATATTTT
TRBV11-2	.	.	TRBJ2-1	CASGWVPGDEQFF	TGTGCCAGCGGATGGGTACCCGGTGATGAGCAGTTCTTC
TRBV5-6	.	.	TRBJ2-7	CASSLVNQPGPDF	TGTGCCAGCAGCTTGGTTAACCAACCGGGACCGGACTTC
TRBV27	.	.	TRBJ2-7	CASSTPGRGNSYEQYF	TGTGCCAGCAGTACTCCTGGGAGGGGGAACTCCTACGAGCAGTACTTC
TRBV18	.	once	TRBJ2-5	CASSPVGYKETQYF	TGTGCCAGCTCACCGGTGGGCTACAAAGAGACCCAGTACTTC
TRBV11-2	.	once	TRBJ1-1	CASSPMTGNTEAFF	TGTGCCAGCAGCCCGATGACGGGCAACACTGAAGCTTTCTTT
TRBV4-1	TRBD1	.	TRBJ2-1	CASSRFETDRGHNEQFF	TGCGCCAGCAGCCGATTCGAGACGGACAGGGGGCACAATGAGCAGTTCTTC
TRBV9	TRBD2	.	TRBJ2-3	CASSPPSGVMGDTQYF	TGTGCCAGCAGCCCACCTAGCGGAGTTATGGGAGATACGCAGTATTTT
TRBV19	TRBD1	.	TRBJ1-5	CASRDRGNQPQHF	TGTGCCAGTCGGGACAGGGGAAATCAGCCCCAGCATTTT
TRBV27	TRBD2	.	TRBJ2-1	CASSGTSGAYNEQFF	TGTGCCAGCAGCGGGACTAGCGGAGCCTACAATGAGCAGTTCTTC
TRBV28	TRBD1	.	TRBJ1-5	CASRLTGRNQPQHF	TGTGCCAGCAGGTTGACAGGGAGGAATCAGCCCCAGCATTTT
TRBV5-1	.	.	TRBJ1-1	CASSVQGNTEAFF	TGCGCCAGCAGCGTCCAGGGGAACACTGAAGCTTTCTTT
TRBV27	TRBD1	.	TRBJ2-7	CASSSQGASYEQYF	TGTGCCAGCAGTTCGCAGGGGGCATCCTACGAGCAGTACTTC
TRBV10-3	.	once	TRBJ1-5	CAISESMGFLQPQHF	TGTGCCATCAGTGAGTCGATGGGCTTCCTACAGCCCCAGCATTTT
TRBV2	.	.	TRBJ1-2	CASSQGRAASYGYTF	TGTGCCAGCAGCCAGGGGCGGGCCGCCTCATATGGCTACACCTTC
TRBV11-1	TRBD2	.	TRBJ2-3	CASSFFGGFTDTQYF	TGTGCCAGCAGCTTTTTCGGGGGGTTCACAGATACGCAGTATTTT
TRBV29-1	TRBD2	.	TRBJ2-3	CSVDGTSGSADTQYF	TGCAGCGTTGATGGGACTAGCGGGAGTGCAGATACGCAGTATTTT
TRBV18	TRBD1	.	TRBJ1-5	CASSRDRENQPQHF	TGTGCCAGCTCTAGGGACAGGGAGAATCAGCCCCAGCATTTT
TRBV7-2	.	.	TRBJ2-7	CASGQLRGSYEQYF	TGTGCCAGCGGCCAACTCAGGGGATCCTACGAGCAGTACTTC
TRBV7-6	.	.	TRBJ1-4	CASSRTGAIGSANEKLFF	TGTGCCAGCAGTCGAACGGGGGCGATAGGATCCGCTAATGAAAAACTGTTTTTT
TRBV19	.	.	TRBJ1-4	CALGSLNEKLFF	TGTGCCCTGGGCAGCCTTAATGAAAAACTGTTTTTT
TRBV4-1	TRBD2	once	TRBJ2-7	CASSQVAGDEQYF	TGCGCCAGCAGCCAAGTTGCGGGGGACGAGCAGTACTTC
TRBV2	TRBD2	.	TRBJ2-1	CAGRLAGPEQFF	TGTGCCGGAAGACTAGCGGGACCTGAGCAGTTCTTC